Listed here are 32 T cell receptor beta chains from one sample, sequenced in a study of beta chain features in type 1 diabetes. Every isolated RNA sample was fully reverse transcribed, so sequencing captured expressed TCRB transcripts. Some clones are missing from TCRdb's copy, which holds only in-frame ones; the method was immunoSEQ multiplex PCR. The repertoire has around 300,000 clones, less than 15% of them found once; the top ten carry more than 6.5%. Specimen: central memory CD4+ T cells from blood. The receptors were gathered from a man aged 30 to 39 in good health.

CDR3 amino acids: CASSELLVSANEQFF. DNA of the CDR3: TGTGCCAGCAGTGAACTACTAGTGTCTGCCAATGAGCAGTTCTTC. The chain uses TRBV2 and TRBJ2-1, with a weak D call TRBD2 (5 bases). Per germline, CDR1 SNHLY and CDR2 FYNNEI. The CDR3 runs to 15 residues. With 2 bases removed from V and 6 bases from J, the gap between germline ends came to 14 bases.

The chain carries TRBV11-2 and TRBJ2-3, with TRBD1 matching 7 bases. Trimming at V came to 5 bases and at J to 2 bases, leaving 10 bases not matched to a gene. The CDR3 consists of 16 residues. The germline V gene encodes CDR1 SGHAT and CDR2 FQNNGV. The CDR3 bases are TGTGCCAGCAGCCCCTGGGGACAGCCCTCCACAGATACGCAGTATTTT. It codes for CASSPWGQPSTDTQYF.

The rearrangement uses TRBV18 and TRBJ1-2; 11 bases agree with TRBD1. From germline, CDR1 is KGHSH and CDR2 LQKENI. Unmatched junction bases numbered 7, after V lost 6 bases and J lost 4 bases. The CDR3 totals 15 residues. The CDR3 DNA follows: TGTGCCAGCTCGTCGGGGACAGGGGGATCCTATGGCTACACCTTC. This gives the protein CASSSGTGGSYGYTF.

The count of this clone is one. The chain combines TRBV5-4 with TRBJ1-6; 9 positions match TRBD1. This CDR3 is 15 amino acids long. Germline V gene lookup returns CDR1 SGHNT and CDR2 YYREEE (reference sequence). V lost 5 bases to trimming and J lost 10 bases; unmatched junction nucleotides: 10. CDR3 sequence reads: CASRDGTGWGSPLHF. CDR3 nucleotide sequence: TGTGCCAGCAGAGATGGGACAGGGTGGGGATCACCCCTCCACTTT.

This clone was counted between two and nine times. The V and J genes are TRBV6-5 and TRBJ2-3; a weak D match, TRBD2 (5 bases). This CDR3 is 15 amino acids long. CDR1 and CDR2 (germline): MNHEY, SVGAGI. V lost 8 bases and J 4 bases, leaving 19 bases between the germline ends. Here the CDR3 reads CASRPRPAVADTQYF. For the CDR3, the DNA is TGTGCCAGCCGCCCTCGGCCAGCGGTGGCAGATACGCAGTATTTT.

This clone was recorded a few times. The chain has TRBV28 and TRBJ2-5, with 9 bases identical to TRBD2. The CDR3 totals 13 residues. Looked up from germline, CDR1 is MDHEN and CDR2 is SYDVKM. With V trimmed by 11 bases and J by 4 bases, 8 bases remained unmatched. The CDR3 DNA is TGTGCCGCGAAAGCGGGAGGTTCAGAGACCCAGTACTTC. It yields the protein CAAKAGGSETQYF.

This clone was recorded a few times. The chain couples TRBV4-2 to TRBJ2-5, with TRBD1 matching 8 bases. Germline V CDR1 and CDR2: LGHNA, YNFKEQ. V shed 3 bases, J shed 5 bases, and the junction held 8 bases outside the gene matches. The CDR3 contains 15 residues. DNA for the CDR3: TGTGCCAGCAGCCATCAAGCAGGGGGCCGGGAGACCCAGTACTTC. This codes for CASSHQAGGRETQYF.

This clone came up many times. CDR3 residues: CASSVSGGYSDTQYF. CDR3 DNA sequence: TGCGCCAGCAGTGTGTCCGGGGGGTATTCAGATACGCAGTATTTT. The J gene is TRBJ2-3, the V gene TRBV10-2; 7 bases fit TRBD2. The CDR3 extends over 15 amino acids. Looked up from germline, CDR1 is WSHSY and CDR2 is SAAADI. J lost 4 bases, V lost 4 bases, and 8 bases had no gene match.

This clone was counted only a few times. Additional DNA sequences in this sample encode the identical CDR3. This chain joins TRBV28 and TRBJ1-2; a weak D match, TRBD1 (6 bases). Between the trimmed V and J ends, which lost 10 bases and 6 bases, there was a span of 18 bases. Germline V gene lookup returns CDR1 MDHEN and CDR2 SYDVKM. The CDR3 has 13 amino acids. The CDR3 sequence is CATSWGRGDGYTF. As DNA, the CDR3 is TGTGCCACTTCGTGGGGGCGGGGGGATGGCTACACCTTC.

The V gene is TRBV6-1, the J gene TRBJ2-5, with TRBD1 identical over 7 bases. V dropped 2 bases and J dropped 3; count of bases not matched to a gene: 3. Germline values: CDR1 MNHNS, CDR2 SASEGT. The CDR3 runs 14 residues. The CDR3 here is CASSETGTEETQYF. As DNA, the CDR3 is TGTGCCAGCAGTGAAACCGGGACAGAAGAGACCCAGTACTTC.

This clone was observed a few times. The V call is TRBV5-1, the J call TRBJ2-7, with D tentatively TRBD1 or TRBD2 (6 bases each). Germline V gene data show CDR1 as SGHRS and CDR2 as YFSETQ. V shed 4 bases and J shed 7 bases, with 18 bases lying between them. The CDR3 loop spans 14 amino acids. CDR3 amino acids: CASSTAGAREEQYF. CDR3 bases: TGCGCCAGCAGCACAGCAGGGGCCCGGGAGGAGCAGTACTTC. The full variable domain, in which reference TRBV5-1 and TRBJ2-7 provide the parts outside the CDR3, is KAGVTQTPRYLIKTRGQQVTLSCSPISGHRSVSWYQQTPGQGLQFLFEYFSETQRNKGNFPGRFSGRQFSNSRSEMNVSTLELGDSALYLCASSTAGAREEQYFGPGTRLTVT.

The rearrangement joins TRBV2 to TRBJ2-1; D gene unclear. This CDR3 is 11 amino acids long. The V and J ends lost 4 bases and 5 bases respectively, with 3 bases between them. Germline assignment: CDR1 SNHLY and CDR2 FYNNEI. CDR3 sequence: CASSANNEQFF. The CDR3 bases are TGTGCCAGCAGTGCCAACAATGAGCAGTTCTTC.

This clone was seen a handful of times. The V call is TRBV6-1, the J call TRBJ1-5, with 9 bases that match TRBD1. Losses at the gene ends were 4 bases for V and 5 bases for J; bases not matched to a gene: 6. The CDR3 covers 15 residues. CDR1 and CDR2 from the germline V gene are MNHNS and SASEGT. This CDR3 reads CASSGGTGSHQPQHF. The CDR3 DNA follows: TGTGCCAGCAGTGGCGGGACAGGGTCCCATCAGCCCCAGCATTTT.

The rearrangement links TRBV5-1 to TRBJ2-1; 9 nucleotides match TRBD2. Germline-derived CDR1 and CDR2 are SGHRS and YFSETQ. V was clipped by 5 bases and J by 10 bases; unmatched bases: 7. This CDR3 comprises 13 residues. The CDR3 DNA follows: TGCGCCAGCAGAGACGCGGGAGGGGGCGAGCAGTTCTTC. The encoded protein is CASRDAGGGEQFF.

The gene calls are TRBV6-5 and TRBJ2-5; TRBD2 aligns across 8 bases. The CDR3 sequence is 15 residues long. CDR1 and CDR2 from the germline V gene are MNHEY and SVGAGI. The trim removed 5 bases at V and 5 bases at J, leaving 10 bases unmatched. CDR3 amino acids: CASSPTSGRFETQYF. DNA for the CDR3: TGTGCCAGCAGTCCAACTAGCGGTCGTTTTGAGACCCAGTACTTC.

The V and J genes are TRBV5-1 and TRBJ2-2; TRBD1 might be the D (5 bases). The germline V and J ends were trimmed by 0 bases and 4 bases, with 7 bases remaining between them. The germline V gene encodes CDR1 SGHRS and CDR2 YFSETQ. The CDR3 runs to 14 residues. DNA of the CDR3: TGCGCCAGCAGCTTGGAAGGGGTCACCGGGGAGCTGTTTTTT. It yields the protein CASSLEGVTGELFF.

V gene TRBV9 combines with J gene TRBJ1-1, with TRBD1 matching over 7 bases. The length of the CDR3 is 13 residues. With V trimmed by 2 bases and J by 7 bases, 5 bases remained unmatched. CDR1 SGDLS and CDR2 YYNGEE come from the germline V gene. The CDR3 sequence: CASSVEGASEAFF. The CDR3 DNA reads as TGTGCCAGCAGCGTTGAGGGGGCAAGTGAAGCTTTCTTT.

The genes are TRBV7-2 and TRBJ2-2, with TRBD2 identical over 11 bases. The CDR3 is 15 amino acids. Trimming at V came to 2 bases and at J to 7 bases, leaving 3 bases not matched to a gene. Germline CDR1 reads SGHTA; CDR2 reads FQGNSA. The CDR3 nucleotides are TGTGCCAGCAGCTTACGGACTAGCGGGCACGGGGAGCTGTTTTTT. Translated, it gives CASSLRTSGHGELFF.

This clone has a handful of counts. This chain uses TRBV21-1 with TRBJ2-1; TRBD1 reflects the table's D call only, with no check against the DNA. TRBV21-1 corresponds to a pseudogene. CDR3 length: 12 amino acids. CDR3 nucleotides: TGTGCCAGCAACAGGGGGCTGGATGAGCAGTTCTTC. It is translated as CASNRGLDEQFF.

This clone was seen a few times. The chain combines TRBV6-5 with TRBJ1-5; no definite D call. V lost 5 bases to trimming and J lost 6 bases, with 17 bases between them. Germline lookup yields CDR1 MNHEY and CDR2 SVGAGI. The CDR3 sequence is 15 residues long. The CDR3: CASSGNSGVSQPQHF. The CDR3 coding sequence is TGTGCCAGCAGTGGTAACAGTGGAGTAAGTCAGCCCCAGCATTTT.

This clone has only a few counts. An end of the junction does not agree with germline; a read error may underlie this. The CDR3 region is CASSPRLAGVNGELFF. The CDR3 DNA reads as TGTGCTAGCAGCCCCAGACTAGCGGGAGTGAACGGGGAGCTGTTTTTT. The chain has TRBV7-7 and TRBJ2-2; 12 nucleotides line up with TRBD2. The CDR3 spans 16 residues. Germline V gene sequence: CDR1 SSHAT, CDR2 FNYEAQ (reference sequence).

This clone has a handful of counts. This sequence joins TRBV25-1 and TRBJ2-5, with D maybe TRBD2 (5 bases). V was cut by 7 bases and J by 0 bases, with 15 bases left in between. The germline V gene encodes CDR1 MGHDK and CDR2 SYGVNS. CDR3 length equals 15 residues. CDR3 in DNA: TGTGCCAGCAAAGGTGGAGGCGGGTACCAAGAGACCCAGTACTTC. It specifies CASKGGGGYQETQYF.

This clone was found a few times. The gene calls are TRBV18 and TRBJ1-2, with a possible D match to TRBD1 (5 bases). The V gene lost 6 bases and the J gene lost 3 bases, with 17 bases spanning the gap. The V gene's germline CDR1 is KGHSH and CDR2 LQKENI. The CDR3 runs 15 residues. CDR3 in amino acids: CASSEGLLQHYGYTF. DNA of the CDR3: TGTGCCAGCTCGGAGGGACTTCTCCAACACTATGGCTACACCTTC. Full variable domain (outside the CDR3, taken from reference TRBV18 and TRBJ1-2): NAGVMQNPRHLVRRRGQEARLRCSPMKGHSHVYWYRQLPEEGLKFMVYLQKENIIDESGMPKERFSAEFPKEGPSILRIQQVVRGDSAAYFCASSEGLLQHYGYTFGSGTRLTVV.

The V and J genes are TRBV6-5 and TRBJ2-7; 8 positions agree with TRBD2. The CDR3 has 14 amino acids. Losses at the gene ends were 6 bases for V and 2 bases for J; bases not matched to a gene: 6. Germline values: CDR1 MNHEY, CDR2 SVGAGI. The CDR3 sequence: CASSPGGGTYEQYF. The CDR3 DNA reads as TGTGCCAGCAGCCCCGGGGGGGGTACCTACGAGCAGTACTTC.

The rearrangement links TRBV5-6 to TRBJ2-1, with 8 bases matching TRBD2. V was clipped by 4 bases and J by 7 bases; unmatched bases: 7. The germline CDR1 and CDR2 sequences are SGHDT and YYEEEE. The CDR3 runs to 14 residues. The CDR3 DNA reads TGTGCCAGCAGCGAGCGGGGGCTGGTAAATGAGCAGTTCTTC. Translating gives CASSERGLVNEQFF.

The chain joins TRBV19 to TRBJ2-1; TRBD2 aligns across 7 bases. The length of the CDR3 is 18 residues. Germline V CDR1 and CDR2: LNHDA, SQIVND (reference sequence). The junction had 16 bases not matched to a gene; V was cut back by 3 bases and J by 5 bases. CDR3 DNA: TGTGCCAGTAGTATCTCCCCACTAGCGTACGGGGTACACAATGAGCAGTTCTTC. It codes for CASSISPLAYGVHNEQFF.

In its sample, this clone was seen a few times. The chain recombines TRBV9 with TRBJ1-3, with a tentative D call TRBD1 (6 bases). The germline V and J ends were trimmed by 0 bases and 10 bases, with 17 bases remaining between them. Per the germline V gene, CDR1 is SGDLS and CDR2 is YYNGEE. This CDR3 has 15 residues. The CDR3 is CASSVGTGPEGTIYF. The CDR3 region has the DNA TGTGCCAGCAGCGTAGGAACAGGGCCCGAGGGAACCATATATTTT.

V and J are TRBV7-2 and TRBJ2-7, with 8 nucleotides matching TRBD1. Germline CDR1 and CDR2: SGHTA and FQGNSA. The CDR3 runs to 14 residues. V dropped 0 bases and J dropped 9; count of bases not matched to a gene: 7. CDR3 loop: CASSLAQGAQVQYF. CDR3 coding DNA: TGTGCCAGCAGCTTAGCGCAGGGGGCGCAGGTGCAGTACTTC.

This clone was seen repeatedly, ten times or more. V and J are TRBV7-9 and TRBJ1-6, with 9 nucleotides matching TRBD1. Germline V lookup: CDR1 SEHNR, CDR2 FQNEAQ (reference sequence). The ends lost 10 bases at V and 8 bases at J; junction bases unmatched: 15. The CDR3 covers 16 residues. CDR3 loop: CATKTGGLGLHSPLHF. CDR3 coding DNA: TGTGCCACCAAGACAGGGGGTCTTGGCCTCCATTCACCCCTCCACTTT. The full variable domain, rest sourced from reference TRBV7-9 and TRBJ1-6, is DTGVSQNPRHKITKRGQNVTFRCDPISEHNRLYWYRQTLGQGPEFLTYFQNEAQLEKSRLLSDRFSAERPKGSFSTLEIQRTEQGDSAMYLCATKTGGLGLHSPLHFGNGTRLTVT.

This sequence joins TRBV29-1 and TRBJ1-2; no definite D call. The germline V gene has CDR1 SQVTM and CDR2 ANQGSEA. V lost 5 bases to trimming and J lost 4 bases, with 17 bases between them. The CDR3 loop spans 14 amino acids. The CDR3: CSVWEGRWSYGYTF. The CDR3 DNA is TGCAGCGTTTGGGAAGGAAGGTGGTCCTATGGCTACACCTTC.

The rearrangement uses TRBV9 and TRBJ2-3; D gene unclear. CDR1 and CDR2 (germline): SGDLS, YYNGEE. The CDR3 extends over 12 amino acids. V gave up 0 bases and J gave up 7 bases, with 6 bases separating them. The CDR3 DNA is TGTGCCAGCAGCGTAGCTGGAAATACGCAGTATTTT. Amino acid sequence: CASSVAGNTQYF.

The V call is TRBV15, the J call TRBJ1-5; weak D call: TRBD1 (5 bases). Germline loops: CDR1 LNHNV, CDR2 YYDKDF (reference sequence). This CDR3 spans 13 amino acids. Trimming removed 0 bases from V and 9 bases from J, with 9 bases in between. This CDR3 reads CATSREEDTPQHF. CDR3 in DNA: TGTGCCACCAGCAGAGAAGAGGACACGCCCCAGCATTTT.